Sequencing of this TCR beta chain was carried out in a study of molecular identifiers for immune sequencing clone quantification. The study, taken as a whole, reports: Detection of one spiked Jurkat cell's TCR RNA reportedly worked in 1 million or so naive cells.

A single record per CDR3 protein comes from TCRdb applying MiXCR to the PCR reads. The sample holds approximately 680,000 distinct CDR3 sequences, roughly 23% seen once. Germline CDR1 and CDR2: MGHDK and SYGVNS. The CDR3 runs to 16 residues. Between roughly 20,000 and 1,100,000 sorted cells, with 10%, 30% or 50% RNA, yielded naive CD8 libraries. On this clonotype itself: The antigen remains undetermined. The junction differs from germline at one of its ends, possibly a read error.

Sequencing was performed on naive CD8+ T cells from blood, with Jurkat cell RNA spiked in. Described subset: FACS-sorted CD8+CD4-CCR7+CD45RA+ naive T cells. V is TRBV25-1 and J is TRBJ2-1, with 8 bases that match TRBD2. The sequence came from a human donor in good health. Some libraries in this study had Jurkat cell RNA spiked in. CDR3 in DNA: TGTGCCAGCAGTGGATTTGGCGGGGGGCCTTCCAATGAGCTGTTCTTC. It specifies CASSGFGGGPSNELFF.